This T cell receptor beta chain appears in the sequencing data of a study of T cells in Graves' hyperthyroidism and ophthalmopathy. Study conclusions and caveats: A 13 V-J signature model discriminated ophthalmopathy versus stable hyperthyroidism.

Researchers took RNA transcripts and amplified the TCR beta CDR3 regions from them. The study used the HTBI primer set for a first-round RT-PCR of the TCR CDR3. MiXCR, run by TCRdb on the multiplex PCR reads, gives a single entry per CDR3 protein. The data show approximately 490,000 distinct CDR3 sequences, with 20% to 25% seen just once and around 50% held by the top ten. Germline V gene lookup returns CDR1 MNHEY and CDR2 SMNVEV (reference sequence). This CDR3 comprises 13 residues. The germline V and J ends were trimmed by 8 bases and 6 bases, with 16 bases remaining between them. A few counts support this clonotype. Its antigen is not identified.

Material: blood. The clonotype was recovered from a woman in her seventies with Graves' ophthalmopathy. The chain recombines TRBV27 with TRBJ1-2; a weak D match, TRBD1 (6 bases). CDR3 DNA sequence: TGTGCCAGCGGCTGGCGGGGGGCACATGGCTACACCTTC. Residues: CASGWRGAHGYTF.